This TCR beta chain was profiled in a study of cytomegalovirus exposure and HLA in healthy donors. Healthy bone marrow donors made up the donors. This PCR relied on a set of 60 Vbeta primers and 13 Jbeta primers. Clones were sequenced by immunoSEQ multiplex PCR, and TCRdb holds only the in-frame ones, with some missing. The sample records some 150,000 clones, about 85% being singletons. With regard to this clone: Antigen: not known.

Notes on the study in general: Follow-up analysis later connected one missense variant in DCLRE1C with trimming of TCR beta V- and J-genes.

The origin of this receptor is a woman aged 50 to 60 in good health and CMV-seropositive. Sequences were obtained from PBMCs.

The CDR3 is CASSFRGSDTQYF. In DNA form, the CDR3 reads TGCGCCAGCAGCTTCAGGGGCTCAGATACGCAGTATTTT. This sequence joins TRBV5-1 and TRBJ2-3; possible D gene TRBD1, 6 bases. Deletions cut 2 bases from V and 4 bases from J, with 8 bases between. The CDR3 runs to 13 residues. The germline V gene encodes CDR1 SGHRS and CDR2 YFSETQ.